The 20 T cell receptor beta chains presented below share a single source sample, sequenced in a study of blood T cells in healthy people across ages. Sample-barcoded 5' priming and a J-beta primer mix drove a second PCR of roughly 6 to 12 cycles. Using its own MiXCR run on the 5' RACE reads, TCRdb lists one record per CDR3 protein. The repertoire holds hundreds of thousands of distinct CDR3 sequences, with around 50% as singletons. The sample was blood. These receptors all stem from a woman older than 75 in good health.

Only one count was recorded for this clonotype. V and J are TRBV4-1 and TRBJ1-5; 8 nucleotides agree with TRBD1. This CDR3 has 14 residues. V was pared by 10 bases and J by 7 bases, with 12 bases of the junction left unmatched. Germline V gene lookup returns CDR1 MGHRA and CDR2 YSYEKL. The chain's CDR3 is CATALTGEGQPQHF. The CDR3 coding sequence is TGCGCCACCGCGCTGACAGGGGAGGGACAGCCCCAGCATTTT.

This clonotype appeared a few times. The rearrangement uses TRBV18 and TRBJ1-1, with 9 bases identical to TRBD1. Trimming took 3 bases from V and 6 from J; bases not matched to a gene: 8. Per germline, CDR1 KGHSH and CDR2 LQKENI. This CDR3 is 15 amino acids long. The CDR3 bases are TGTGCCAGCTCACCCTCGACAGGGGGGCCACCTGAAGCTTTCTTT. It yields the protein CASSPSTGGPPEAFF. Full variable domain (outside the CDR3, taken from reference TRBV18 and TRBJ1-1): NAGVMQNPRHLVRRRGQEARLRCSPMKGHSHVYWYRQLPEEGLKFMVYLQKENIIDESGMPKERFSAEFPKEGPSILRIQQVVRGDSAAYFCASSPSTGGPPEAFFGQGTRLTVV.

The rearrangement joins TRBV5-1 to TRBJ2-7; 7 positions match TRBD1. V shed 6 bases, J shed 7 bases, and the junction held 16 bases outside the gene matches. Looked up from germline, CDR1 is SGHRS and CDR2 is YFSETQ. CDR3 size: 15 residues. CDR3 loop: CASNLRDSPFWEQYF. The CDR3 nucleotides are TGCGCCAGCAACCTCCGGGACAGTCCATTTTGGGAGCAGTACTTC.

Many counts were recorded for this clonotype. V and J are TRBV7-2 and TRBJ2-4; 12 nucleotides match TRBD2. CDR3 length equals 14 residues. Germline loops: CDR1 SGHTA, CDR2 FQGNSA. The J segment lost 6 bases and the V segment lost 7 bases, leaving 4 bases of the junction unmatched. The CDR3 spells CASNLAGGGNIQYF. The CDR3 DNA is TGTGCCAGCAACCTAGCGGGGGGGGGAAACATTCAGTACTTC.

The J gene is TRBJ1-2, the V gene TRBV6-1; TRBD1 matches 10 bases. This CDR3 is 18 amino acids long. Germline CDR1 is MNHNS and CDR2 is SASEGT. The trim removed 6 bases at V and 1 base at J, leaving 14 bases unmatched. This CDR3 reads CASRKYAGTGDHNYGYTF. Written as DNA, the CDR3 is TGTGCCAGCAGAAAATACGCCGGGACAGGGGACCATAACTATGGCTACACCTTC.

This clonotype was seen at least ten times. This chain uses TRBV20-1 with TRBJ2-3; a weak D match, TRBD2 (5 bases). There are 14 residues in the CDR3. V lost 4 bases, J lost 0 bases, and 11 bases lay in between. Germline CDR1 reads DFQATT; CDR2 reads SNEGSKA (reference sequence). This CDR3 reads CSATSGWSTDTQYF. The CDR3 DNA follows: TGCAGTGCTACGAGCGGATGGAGCACAGATACGCAGTATTTT.

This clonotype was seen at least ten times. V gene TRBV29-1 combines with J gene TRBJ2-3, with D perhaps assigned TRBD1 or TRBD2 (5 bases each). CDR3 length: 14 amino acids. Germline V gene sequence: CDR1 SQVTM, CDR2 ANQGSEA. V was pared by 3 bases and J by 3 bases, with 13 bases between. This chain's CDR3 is CSVDRGPGTDTQYF. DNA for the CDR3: TGCAGCGTTGACCGGGGCCCGGGGACAGATACGCAGTATTTT.

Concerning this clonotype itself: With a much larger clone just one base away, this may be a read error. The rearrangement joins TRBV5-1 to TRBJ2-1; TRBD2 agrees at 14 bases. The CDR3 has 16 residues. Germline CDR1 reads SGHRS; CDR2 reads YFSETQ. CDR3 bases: TGCGTCAGCAGCGGGACTAGCGGGAGCTCCTACAATGAGCAGTTCTTC. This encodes CVSSGTSGSSYNEQFF.

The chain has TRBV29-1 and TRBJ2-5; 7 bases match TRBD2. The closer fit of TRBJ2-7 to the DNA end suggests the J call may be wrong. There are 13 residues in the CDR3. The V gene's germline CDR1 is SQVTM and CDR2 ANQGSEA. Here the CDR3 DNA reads TGCAGCGTTTGGGAGGGGTCGACCCACGAGCAGTACTTC. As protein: CSVWEGSTHEQYF.

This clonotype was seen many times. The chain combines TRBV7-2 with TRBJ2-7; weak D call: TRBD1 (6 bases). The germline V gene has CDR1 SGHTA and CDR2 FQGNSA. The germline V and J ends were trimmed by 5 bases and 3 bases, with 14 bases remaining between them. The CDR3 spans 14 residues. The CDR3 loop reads CASSVQTGIYEQYF. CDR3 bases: TGTGCCAGCAGCGTCCAGACAGGAATCTACGAGCAGTACTTC.

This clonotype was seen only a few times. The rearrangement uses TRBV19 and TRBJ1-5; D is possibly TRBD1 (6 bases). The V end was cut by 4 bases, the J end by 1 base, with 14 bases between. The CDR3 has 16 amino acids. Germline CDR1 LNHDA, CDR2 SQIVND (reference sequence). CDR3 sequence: CASSTSGQPSNQPQHF. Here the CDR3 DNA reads TGTGCCAGTAGTACCAGTGGACAGCCCAGCAATCAGCCCCAGCATTTT. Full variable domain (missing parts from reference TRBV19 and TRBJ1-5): DGGITQSPKYLFRKEGQNVTLSCEQNLNHDAMYWYRQDPGQGLRLIYYSQIVNDFQKGDIAEGYSVSREKKESFPLTVTSAQKNPTAFYLCASSTSGQPSNQPQHFGDGTRLSIL.

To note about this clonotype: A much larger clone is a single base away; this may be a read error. CDR3 nucleotide sequence: TGTGCCAGCAGCGGCGGGACGGGCTCCTACAATGAGCAGTACTTC. Translated: CASSGGTGSYNEQYF. This chain uses TRBV9 with TRBJ2-1, with D possibly TRBD2 on 6 matching bases. The DNA end lines up better with TRBJ2-7; the J call may be wrong. The length of the CDR3 is 15 residues. Per germline, CDR1 SGDLS and CDR2 YYNGEE.

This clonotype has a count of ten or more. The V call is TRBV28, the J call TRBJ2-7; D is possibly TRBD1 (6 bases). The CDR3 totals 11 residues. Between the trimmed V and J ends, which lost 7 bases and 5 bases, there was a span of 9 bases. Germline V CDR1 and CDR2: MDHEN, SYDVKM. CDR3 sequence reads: CASTGVNEQYF. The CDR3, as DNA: TGTGCCAGCACAGGGGTCAACGAGCAGTACTTC.

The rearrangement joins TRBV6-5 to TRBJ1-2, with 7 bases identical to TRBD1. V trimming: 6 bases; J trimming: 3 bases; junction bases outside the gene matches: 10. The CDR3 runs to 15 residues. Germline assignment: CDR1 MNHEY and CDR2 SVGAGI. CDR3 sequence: CASRSVSQGDYGYTF. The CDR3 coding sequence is TGTGCCAGCAGAAGCGTCTCCCAGGGGGACTATGGCTACACCTTC.

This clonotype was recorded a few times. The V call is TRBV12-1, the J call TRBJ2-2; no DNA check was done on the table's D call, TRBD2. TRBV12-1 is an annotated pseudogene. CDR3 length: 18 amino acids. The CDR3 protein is CASSPYRRLAENTGELFF. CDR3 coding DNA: TGTGCCAGCAGTCCCTACCGACGACTAGCAGAAAACACCGGGGAGCTGTTTTTT.

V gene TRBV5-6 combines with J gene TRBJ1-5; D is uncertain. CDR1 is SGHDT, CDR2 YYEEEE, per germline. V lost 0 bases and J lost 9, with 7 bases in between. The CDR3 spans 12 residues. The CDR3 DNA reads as TGTGCCAGCAGCTTGGGAGTATCGCCCCAGCATTTT. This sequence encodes CASSLGVSPQHF.

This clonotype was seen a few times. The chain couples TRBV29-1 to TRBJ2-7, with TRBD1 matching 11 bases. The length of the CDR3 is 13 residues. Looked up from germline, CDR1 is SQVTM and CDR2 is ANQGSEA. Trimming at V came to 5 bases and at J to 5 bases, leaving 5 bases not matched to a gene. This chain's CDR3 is CSVWDRGFNEQYF. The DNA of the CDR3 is TGCAGCGTTTGGGACAGGGGGTTCAACGAGCAGTACTTC.

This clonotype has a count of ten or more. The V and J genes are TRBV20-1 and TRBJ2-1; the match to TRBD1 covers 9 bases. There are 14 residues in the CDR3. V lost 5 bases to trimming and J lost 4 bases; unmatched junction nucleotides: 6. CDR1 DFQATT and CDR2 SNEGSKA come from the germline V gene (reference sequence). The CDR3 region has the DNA TGCAGTGCTTCTCCGACAGGGGGATACAATGAGCAGTTCTTC. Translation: CSASPTGGYNEQFF.

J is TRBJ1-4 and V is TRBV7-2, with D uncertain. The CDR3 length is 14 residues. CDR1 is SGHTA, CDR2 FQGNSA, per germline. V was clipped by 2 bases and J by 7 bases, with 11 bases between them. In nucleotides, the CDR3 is TGTGCCAGCAGCTTATGGGCCTTACCTGAAAAACTGTTTTTT. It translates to CASSLWALPEKLFF.

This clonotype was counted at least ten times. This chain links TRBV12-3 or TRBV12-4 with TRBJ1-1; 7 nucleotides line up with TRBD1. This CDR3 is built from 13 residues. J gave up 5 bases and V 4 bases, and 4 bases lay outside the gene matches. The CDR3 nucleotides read TGTGCCAGCAGTTCACAGGGGTGGACTGAAGCTTTCTTT. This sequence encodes CASSSQGWTEAFF.